This T cell receptor beta chain was captured in a study of early T cells in non-severe SARS-CoV-2 infection. With 2 bases removed from V and 5 bases from J, the gap between germline ends came to 22 bases. Germline-derived CDR1 and CDR2 are MNHEY and SMNVEV (reference sequence). This CDR3 is built from 19 residues. This clonotype was detected many times. Unique molecular identifiers tagged individual cDNA molecules. TCRdb reanalysed the 5' RACE reads using MiXCR and keeps one entry per CDR3 protein. The repertoire holds some 80,000 distinct CDR3 sequences, with around 15% as singletons. The chain couples TRBV27 to TRBJ2-6; D uncertain. The origin of this receptor is an adult who was a healthcare worker with PCR-confirmed SARS-CoV-2 infection or an uninfected control (not recorded which). The source material was whole blood. CDR3 loop: CASSLIHPTAWDRANVLTF. CDR3 DNA sequence: TGTGCCAGCAGTTTAATTCACCCTACAGCGTGGGATCGGGCCAACGTCCTGACTTTC.